This TCR beta chain stems from a study of blood T cell repertoires in COVID-19. About the study: The United States, Italy and Spain supplied acute and convalescent COVID-19 samples.

V was cut by 7 bases and J by 4 bases, with 14 bases left in between. The CDR3 is 14 residues long. Germline CDR1 and CDR2: MNHEY and SMNVEV (reference sequence). The participants were between about 18 and 90 years old and came from some 23 US areas. Categorization into cohorts depended on clinical history that participants reported. In the original analysis: How many nucleated cells were present was estimated from reference gene primer amplification. Repertoires were generated with immunoSEQ multiplex PCR, while TCRdb's copy carries only in-frame clones and drops some. The V and J calls and clone size were taken over from that table, and D and trimming were inferred from the DNA. This table has 200,000 to 250,000 clones, around 81% appearing once.

The source is a woman between 40 and 50 years old with acute COVID-19. The sequencing input was PBMCs or T cells enriched from blood (not recorded which). V and J are TRBV27 and TRBJ1-5; maybe TRBD1 (5 bases). The DNA for the CDR3 is TGTGCCAGCAAACCTCAGGGTTCTAATCAGCCCCAGCATTTT. Protein sequence: CASKPQGSNQPQHF.